Listed below are T cell receptor beta chains from one sample, sequenced in a study of T cell changes during pregnancy in multiple sclerosis. Profiled with immunoSEQ multiplex PCR; TCRdb holds only in-frame clones, not every one. The sample consists of fewer than 20,000 clones, 89% of them appearing once. The sample was CD8+ T cells from peripheral blood mononuclear cells, taken in the second trimester of pregnancy. The receptors shown here come from a female donor in good health, enrolled as a control in a pregnancy study. The CDR3 runs from the conserved cysteine through the conserved F or W.

v_gene: TRBV10-2; j_gene: TRBJ1-4; CDR3aa: CASKGTGFPRITNEKLFF
v_gene: TRBV6-5; j_gene: TRBJ2-1; CDR3aa: CASSGSGLAGVEQFF
v_gene: TRBV19; j_gene: TRBJ2-1; CDR3aa: CASKPSASSYNEQFF
v_gene: TRBV7-6; j_gene: TRBJ2-1; CDR3aa: CASSAGFSDDEQFF
v_gene: TRBV2; j_gene: TRBJ2-2; CDR3aa: CASSEASGTGVAGELFF
v_gene: TRBV27; j_gene: TRBJ1-2; CDR3aa: CASSFAGGGNGYTF
v_gene: TRBV18; j_gene: TRBJ2-7; CDR3aa: CASSPRGGDEQYF
v_gene: TRBV19; j_gene: TRBJ2-1; CDR3aa: CASSPSGGDNEQFF
v_gene: TRBV27; j_gene: TRBJ1-5; CDR3aa: CASSFFAGGEPQHF
v_gene: TRBV27; j_gene: TRBJ1-1; CDR3aa: CASSSPSSGGRAEAFF
v_gene: TRBV7-6; j_gene: TRBJ1-2; CDR3aa: CASSLTNRGVYGYTF
v_gene: TRBV27; j_gene: TRBJ2-5; CDR3aa: CASSTGGPSSGEETQYF
v_gene: TRBV11-2; j_gene: TRBJ1-2; CDR3aa: CASSFSVTGQTYGYTF
v_gene: TRBV6-1; j_gene: TRBJ1-5; CDR3aa: CASSEDPGAVSQPQHF
v_gene: TRBV10-3; j_gene: TRBJ2-7; CDR3aa: CAIAISGRAKTPYEQYF
v_gene: TRBV7-9; j_gene: TRBJ2-4; CDR3aa: CASSLAGGEDIQYF
v_gene: TRBV9; j_gene: TRBJ1-1; CDR3aa: CASSKTGPNTEAFF
v_gene: TRBV6-1; j_gene: TRBJ2-1; CDR3aa: CASSPGGNEQFF
v_gene: TRBV4-1; j_gene: TRBJ2-2; CDR3aa: CASSQDVGELFF
v_gene: TRBV5-1; j_gene: TRBJ2-1; CDR3aa: CASSPLGPPAYNEQFF
v_gene: TRBV18; j_gene: TRBJ2-3; CDR3aa: CASSPMWAGASSTDTQYF
v_gene: TRBV5-5; j_gene: TRBJ1-5; CDR3aa: CASSTTGEGNQPQHF
v_gene: TRBV11-3; j_gene: TRBJ2-1; CDR3aa: CASSSRHDGSSYNEQFF
v_gene: TRBV4-1; j_gene: TRBJ2-1; CDR3aa: CASSQEPSGSSYNEQFF
v_gene: TRBV28; j_gene: TRBJ2-3; CDR3aa: CASSFTRAGSTDTQYF
v_gene: TRBV27; j_gene: TRBJ1-1; CDR3aa: CASRPGTGMNTEAFF
v_gene: TRBV30; j_gene: TRBJ1-4; CDR3aa: CAWSVPPGDWEKLFF
v_gene: TRBV5-4; j_gene: TRBJ1-5; CDR3aa: CASSLLVQGPGPNQPQHF
v_gene: TRBV28; j_gene: TRBJ2-6; CDR3aa: CASITIRGYSGANVLTF
v_gene: TRBV4-1; j_gene: TRBJ1-2; CDR3aa: CASSPQGGNYGYTF
v_gene: TRBV4-1; j_gene: TRBJ2-6; CDR3aa: CATHPRGSGANVLTF
v_gene: TRBV4-2; j_gene: TRBJ2-1; CDR3aa: CASSPRLAESYNEQFF
v_gene: TRBV19; j_gene: TRBJ1-2; CDR3aa: CASSIQFTDGYTF
v_gene: TRBV2; j_gene: TRBJ2-7; CDR3aa: CASRGGEQYF
v_gene: TRBV6-5; j_gene: TRBJ2-5; CDR3aa: CASSTLDRAVETQYF
v_gene: TRBV29-1; j_gene: TRBJ2-7; CDR3aa: CSVAAETGYEQYF
v_gene: TRBV15; j_gene: TRBJ2-7; CDR3aa: CATSPAGRYEQYF
v_gene: TRBV10-3; j_gene: TRBJ1-1; CDR3aa: CAISEPTGENTEAFF
v_gene: TRBV11-2; j_gene: TRBJ2-2; CDR3aa: CASSPLPGNTGELFF
v_gene: TRBV10-3; j_gene: TRBJ2-7; CDR3aa: CAISERQGASYEQYF
v_gene: TRBV19; j_gene: TRBJ2-7; CDR3aa: CASTGGSEQYF
v_gene: TRBV13; j_gene: TRBJ2-3; CDR3aa: CASSHGLAGGTQYF
v_gene: TRBV7-9; j_gene: TRBJ1-2; CDR3aa: CASSREDRKSYGYTF
v_gene: TRBV10-3; j_gene: TRBJ2-5; CDR3aa: CAISDPLDSQETQYF
v_gene: TRBV27; j_gene: TRBJ1-5; CDR3aa: CASAWGGRQPQHF
v_gene: TRBV6-5; j_gene: TRBJ2-7; CDR3aa: CASSPTASNYEQYF
v_gene: TRBV7-9; j_gene: TRBJ1-4; CDR3aa: CASSPGTNEKLFF
v_gene: TRBV25-1; j_gene: TRBJ2-1; CDR3aa: CASSEGLADYNEQFF